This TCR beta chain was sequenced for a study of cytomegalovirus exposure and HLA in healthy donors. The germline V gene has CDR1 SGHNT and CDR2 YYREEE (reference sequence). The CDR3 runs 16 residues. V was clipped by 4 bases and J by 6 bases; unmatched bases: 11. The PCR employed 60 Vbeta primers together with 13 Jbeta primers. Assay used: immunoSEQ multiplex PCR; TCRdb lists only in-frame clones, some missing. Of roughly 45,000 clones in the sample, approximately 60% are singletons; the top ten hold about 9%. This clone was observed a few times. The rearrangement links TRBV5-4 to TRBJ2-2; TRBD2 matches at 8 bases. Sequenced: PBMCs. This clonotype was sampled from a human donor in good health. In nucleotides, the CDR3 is TGTGCCAGCAGCGCTCCTGCACGGCGGGGGGCCGGGGAGCTGTTTTTT. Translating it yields CASSAPARRGAGELFF. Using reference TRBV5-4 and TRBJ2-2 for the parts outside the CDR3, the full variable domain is ETGVTQSPTHLIKTRGQQVTLRCSSQSGHNTVSWYQQALGQGPQFIFQYYREEENGRGNFPPRFSGLQFPNYSSELNVNALELDDSALYLCASSAPARRGAGELFFGEGSRLTVL.